This T cell receptor (beta chain) emerged from a study of cytomegalovirus exposure and HLA in healthy donors (dated 2017 in TCRdb). Notes on the research overall: In an earlier analysis of under 600 of the donors, under 300 Gb of sequence data and about 110 million unique TCR beta sequences from 150 million to 200 million T cells were reported. A later genetic analysis took genome-wide SNP genotypes for about 60% of the roughly 670 donors and used that subset as a discovery cohort. High-throughput TCR immunosequencing, statistical association of individual TCRs with disease status, and machine learning were combined to predict cytomegalovirus infection status. An earlier analysis of approximately 500 of the donors applied high-throughput TCR beta sequencing to assess whether each TCR beta V gene segment acted as functional or pseudogenic. Along with the approximately 650-subject first cohort, a separate validation cohort of more than 90 different subjects was used. A later analysis re-analyzed previously published TCR beta repertoires from several hundred donors and added high-resolution HLA genotyping to study TCR occurrence patterns. The aim of the study was to test whether cataloging public T cell receptors could identify signatures of past pathogen exposure. Donor age, sex, ethnicity and CMV serostatus were compiled alongside the repertoire data. Class I and class II HLA loci were covered by the typing at four-digit resolution. The T cell repertoires of 670 or so subjects were profiled by immunosequencing and related to cytomegalovirus serostatus. Among some 400 genotyped donors of the cohort, an average of roughly 230,000 unique TCR beta nucleotide sequences was sequenced per donor, of which 15% to 20% were non-productive. Because of strong linkage in the cohort, roughly five DR-DQ haplotypes were treated as single units for association and clustering. Typing coverage differed by locus: A, B, C, DRB1 and DQB1 were typed in roughly 620-630 donors, DQA1 in approximately 520, DPA1 in around 600, and DPB1 in 472. The later analysis used no new phenotypic data to find candidate immune exposures, relying instead on TCR beta sequences and their occurrence across donors. All discovery cohort repertoires had been generated on a single sequencing platform. An early release covering roughly 580 HLA-typed donors comprised approximately 300 gigabases of sequencing data and 85 million or so unique TCR sequences. The genetic ancestry cluster associated with self-reported Caucasian donors included 65% to 90% of the roughly 360 genotyped donors. Results the study describes overall, beyond this receptor: A further reported finding was that TCR beta sequences accurately predicted the HLA-A and HLA-B alleles for most subjects in the first cohort. Some IMGT-functional V segments, including TRBV6-2 and TRBV6-3, could not be told apart with the 87-base-pair reads, so those segments were excluded. Most TCR sequences were observed very rarely across donors, whereas some public TCRs were present in many individuals. When HLA alleles, especially DR and DQ, strongly co-occurred, attributing TCR associations to individual alleles was difficult. An earlier analysis of some 590 of the donors showed that most TCR beta V segments appeared in productive rearrangements either about 90% or about 30% of the time, which broadly matched IMGT annotations. According to a later genetic analysis, donors in an Asian-associated ancestry cluster had fewer N-insertions in productive TCRs than the roughly 670-donor mean. A cluster of highly shared sequence variants was judged likely to be a technical artifact of the sequencing pipeline. The classifier was reported to diagnose cytomegalovirus status with high specificity and sensitivity in both the original and validation cohorts. V-gene and J-gene trimming of TCR beta chains was associated with a missense DCLRE1C variant in a later genetic analysis, and the association was replicated in an independent cohort. HLA typing was unavailable for some donors at each locus, so association tests used only the typed subset. In a later analysis, TCR association rates were found to vary across HLA loci, with the most associated TCRs seen for DRB1 alleles and the fewest for HLA-C alleles. Because counts were too low, some 16 rarely observed V segments, including chromosome 9 orphons, were excluded from the earlier analysis of 500 to 700 of the donors. Three of the identified cytomegalovirus-associated TCR beta chains were confirmed in vitro to be specific for cytomegalovirus antigens. The authors suggested that the approach could potentially be extended to other disease states and immunological phenotypes. Linkage disequilibrium might explain the correlated functional status among segregating V segments, but an unknown experimental factor could not be ruled out. In a later analysis, HLA-associated TCR beta chains were found to be more clonally expanded and to have lower generation probabilities than equally common non-associated chains. In a later analysis, 16,951 TCR beta sequences were associated with specific HLA alleles at a false discovery rate of 0.05. In a later analysis, several top co-occurrence clusters were reported to appear linked to parvovirus B19, influenza, CMV and Epstein-Barr virus. Only TCR beta chains were sequenced in this cohort, and the absence of alpha or paired-chain data limited detectable features. Presence/absence analyses assumed roughly uniform sequencing depth across donors, an assumption that may not hold. A total of 150 to 200 TCR beta chains were listed by the study as associated with cytomegalovirus. For the cohort, immune exposure information was limited to CMV serostatus. A later analysis found that most CMV-associated TCR beta chains appeared HLA-restricted, with HLA associations seemingly driven largely by CMV exposure.

The germline V gene provides CDR1 SGHDT and CDR2 YYEEEE. Including the terminal cysteine and phenylalanine, the CDR3 comprises 17 residues. Of the read, only the CDR3 DNA is kept; its 51 bases are in frame from base 1. At the junction V is shortened by 3 bases and J by 0 bases, with 16 bases in between. Remarks on this clone: The antigen this receptor binds is unknown. Base quality data are lacking; no much larger clone is found one base away.

The cohort comprised around 700 healthy bone marrow donors. At the time of sampling, every cohort member was nominally healthy, though immune exposures that went unrecorded were likely present. The donor tested CMV seropositive, placing the donor among the approximately 290 seropositive members of the cohort. A peripheral blood sample was collected from each donor, and TCR beta sequencing was performed on peripheral blood mononuclear cells. Genomic DNA extraction from the blood cell samples was performed with the Qiagen DNeasy Blood Extraction Kit. Receptor amplification or capture employed the immunoSEQ multiplex PCR assay. A mixture of 60 forward primers for TCR Vbeta segments and 13 reverse primers for TCR Jbeta segments was used in the multiplex PCR. A multiplex PCR assay on genomic DNA amplified the CDR3 region of rearranged TCR beta genes. The amplified TCR beta libraries were sequenced on the Illumina HiSeq System as 87-base-pair reads. As for the authors' bioinformatics: A later analysis tallied roughly 78 million unique TCR beta chains across the approximately 670 repertoires, and around 10 million of those chains were shared by two or more donors. A nearest-neighbor algorithm error-corrected the raw reads and collapsed the reads into unique sequences, merging closely related sequences to remove PCR and sequencing errors. CDR3 sequences were aligned to IMGT reference sequences to assign V, D and J gene segments. For a sequence to be retained, at least a six-nucleotide match to both a V gene segment and a J gene segment was required. A rearrangement was called productive if the CDR3 had no stop codons and remained in frame with V and J, and every other rearrangement was called non-productive. Following IMGT convention, CDR3 was defined as the stretch from the second conserved V-encoded cysteine to the conserved J-encoded phenylalanine. The earlier analysis of about 500 of the donors excluded sequences that lacked an unambiguous match to a single V gene segment. In an earlier analysis of several hundred of the donors, V segments were called functional above 56.7% productive rearrangements and were called segregating when the between-donor standard deviation exceeded 5%. A statistical classification framework was built to diagnose cytomegalovirus status from the catalog of TCR beta chain sequences. In a later analysis, V and J genes were assigned by comparing TCR nucleotide sequences against IMGT/GENE-DB human TR gene sequences. The TCRdist pipeline was used in a later analysis to assign CDR3 sequences and most-parsimonious VDJ recombination scenarios. A later analysis defined each TCR beta chain by its CDR3 amino acid sequence plus V-gene family, and excluded reads lacking a unique V-gene family. As a way to deal with suspected cross-contamination and a sequencing artifact, a later analysis dropped 640 or so nucleotide sequences that were highly shared and had low generation probability. In a later analysis, a clonal expansion index was calculated for each public chain from normalized within-repertoire ranks of inferred template counts. A later analysis computed generation probabilities with a VDJ recombination model fitted to out-of-frame rearrangements, and checked the results against IGoR. Hypergeometric tests were used in a later analysis to score TCR-TCR, TCR-HLA and TCR-CMV co-occurrence, with a repertoire-size bias correction applied to the TCR pairs. To estimate false discovery rates, a later analysis permuted the HLA or CMV assignments 20 times. In a later analysis, co-occurring TCRs were grouped with DBSCAN, and TCRdist sequence similarity was added when clustering was performed within HLA-allele-positive subsets. Co-occurrence clustering excluded repertoires with fewer than 30,000 or more than 120,000 public chains, plus five with anomalous nucleotide sharing. The immuneACCESS repertoire file appears here via TCRdb, limited to in-frame rearrangements. These files lack a portion of the clones; in checked studies, under half of the deficit traces to unresolved V genes, and the cause of the others is not known. The DNA was the basis for D and trimming; V, J and clone size are from that table. Counted in this sample were 70,000 to 75,000 clones; less than 80% of them appeared once. About an eighth of the sample is held by the ten biggest clonotypes.

The chain employs TRBV5-6 and TRBJ2-1; TRBD2 is a possible D gene, resting on 5 matching bases. The receptor comes from a woman in her 40s in good health and CMV-seropositive. Sequencing was performed on PBMCs. The bases read TGTGCCAGCAGCTGGAGGCACACTAAAAGCTCCTACAATGAGCAGTTCTTC. This is translated as CASSWRHTKSSYNEQFF. Here the CDR3 is joined to the reference TRBV5-6 and TRBJ2-1 genes, and the full variable domain is: DAGVTQSPTHLIKTRGQQVTLRCSPKSGHDTVSWYQQALGQGPQFIFQYYEEEERQRGNFPDRFSGHQFPNYSSELNVNALLLGDSALYLCASSWRHTKSSYNEQFFGPGTRLTVL.